The clone carrying this T cell receptor beta chain turned up a few times. The antigen is unknown. MiXCR was run by TCRdb on the reads, yielding one entry per CDR3 protein. The sample carries around 750,000 distinct CDR3 sequences, 32% recorded once. V was clipped by 7 bases and J by 5 bases, with 24 bases between them. From germline, CDR1 is MDHEN and CDR2 SYDVKM. This CDR3 is built from 17 residues. This record belongs to a study of T cell repertoires in cytomegalovirus infection. Study background: CMV epitopes, recently identified HLA-C-restricted and well-studied HLA-B-restricted, were used. Both a matching HLA type and CMV infection were indicated by public TCR beta signatures. General study results and limits: Individuals carrying CMV plus the relevant HLA were identified by cumulative frequency of public TCR beta families. Predominance within the ex vivo response was attributable to HLA-C-restricted CMV-specific TCR beta clonotypes.

The clonotype comes from a human donor in good health (CMV status not recorded). Some clones in this sample may be carry-over from other donors' samples. The chain links TRBV28 to TRBJ1-3; D not certain. Sequenced here: cultured CD8+ T cells from PBMCs, sampled from culture after CMV antigen stimulation. CDR3 DNA: TGTGCCAGCACCCTTACCATTCGGACCACGGAGCGAAACACCATATATTTT. Protein product: CASTLTIRTTERNTIYF.